These 10 T cell receptor beta chains were sequenced from one sample in a study of cytomegalovirus exposure and HLA in healthy donors. A multiplex PCR was run with 60 Vbeta primers and 13 Jbeta primers. The method was immunoSEQ multiplex PCR; TCRdb's version includes in-frame clones alone and lacks a portion of them. The table has 150,000 to 200,000 clones, approximately 86% seen once. Sequenced sample: PBMCs. These receptors came from a woman in her late teens or twenties in good health and CMV-seronegative.

The chain couples TRBV21-1 to TRBJ2-7; TRBD2, the table's D call, lacks a check against the DNA. TRBV21-1 is termed a pseudogene. This CDR3 is built from 14 residues. The CDR3 loop is CASSNRFPCYEQYF. The CDR3 nucleotides read TGTGCCAGCAGCAATCGGTTTCCCTGCTACGAGCAGTACTTC.

V is TRBV5-1 and J is TRBJ2-1; 16 bases are a match to TRBD2. The CDR3 spans 16 residues. The V segment lost 5 bases and the J segment 8 bases; nucleotides outside the gene matches: 7. Germline values: CDR1 SGHRS, CDR2 YFSETQ. CDR3 nucleotide sequence: TGCGCCAGCAGTTCGGGACTAGCGGGGGGGCTTGATGAGCAGTTCTTC. Its protein is CASSSGLAGGLDEQFF.

The V gene is TRBV28, the J gene TRBJ2-1; TRBD1 matches at 8 bases. After removal of 6 bases from V and 5 bases from J, the junction contained 6 bases not matched to a gene. The V gene's germline CDR1 is MDHEN and CDR2 SYDVKM. This CDR3 region has 14 residues. The CDR3 region is CASRAGGANNEQFF. In DNA, the CDR3 is TGTGCCAGCAGAGCAGGGGGCGCCAACAATGAGCAGTTCTTC.

This clone was recorded only once. The rearrangement joins TRBV5-1 to TRBJ1-3, with D hard to call. The germline V and J ends were trimmed by 0 bases and 2 bases, with 9 bases remaining between them. From germline, CDR1 is SGHRS and CDR2 YFSETQ. The CDR3 consists of 15 residues. CDR3 in DNA: TGCGCCAGCAGCTTGGAGCGGGTGCCTGGAAACACCATATATTTT. This sequence encodes CASSLERVPGNTIYF.

This chain uses TRBV6-1 with TRBJ2-5; tentative D call: TRBD2 (7 bases). The V gene's germline CDR1 is MNHNS and CDR2 SASEGT. V lost 3 bases, J lost 13 bases, and 12 bases lay in between. The CDR3 spans 11 residues. CDR3 residues: CASSDGGPRYF. In DNA, the CDR3 is TGTGCCAGCAGTGACGGGGGGCCTAGGTACTTC.

The genes are TRBV9 and TRBJ1-2, with 9 nucleotides matching TRBD1. The germline gives CDR1 SGDLS, CDR2 YYNGEE. Trimming at V came to 4 bases and at J to 4 bases, leaving 17 bases not matched to a gene. The CDR3 loop spans 18 amino acids. The CDR3 reads CASSSRGFGTGWGYGYTF. In DNA form, the CDR3 reads TGTGCCAGCAGCTCCCGCGGTTTTGGGACAGGGTGGGGCTATGGCTACACCTTC.

The chain joins TRBV28 to TRBJ1-2; 12 nucleotides line up with TRBD1. Germline V lookup: CDR1 MDHEN, CDR2 SYDVKM. The CDR3 is 16 residues long. J was trimmed by 4 bases and V by 7 bases; bases with no gene match: 10. CDR3 sequence reads: CASNPSGTGGSYGYTF. Written as DNA, the CDR3 is TGTGCCAGCAACCCCTCGGGGACAGGGGGCTCCTATGGCTACACCTTC.

The chain has TRBV7-9 and TRBJ2-5, with 7 bases matching TRBD2. Germline V gene data show CDR1 as SEHNR and CDR2 as FQNEAQ (reference sequence). Trimming removed 6 bases from V and 4 bases from J; junction bases left unmatched: 5. This CDR3 region has 13 residues. This chain's CDR3 is CASRPGLVETQYF. DNA for the CDR3: TGTGCCAGCAGACCCGGACTAGTAGAGACCCAGTACTTC.

Here the CDR3 reads CAWTPGDYNEQFF. As DNA, the CDR3 is TGTGCCTGGACCCCAGGGGACTACAATGAGCAGTTCTTC. This chain uses TRBV30 with TRBJ2-1, with TRBD1 as a possible D gene (6 bases). The germline V gene has CDR1 GTSNPN and CDR2 SVGIG (reference sequence). The CDR3 consists of 13 residues. Trimming left V 4 bases short and J 3 bases short, with 10 bases between. The complete variable domain, with remaining parts taken from reference TRBV30 and TRBJ2-1, reads SQTIHQWPATLVQPVGSPLSLECTVEGTSNPNLYWYRQAAGRGLQLLFYSVGIGQISSEVPQNLSASRPQDRQFILSSKKLLLSDSGFYLCAWTPGDYNEQFFGPGTRLTVL.

The V gene is TRBV6-6, the J gene TRBJ2-7; 9 bases line up with TRBD1. CDR3 length: 15 amino acids. CDR1 and CDR2 (germline): MNHNY, SVGAGI (reference sequence). Trimming at V came to 6 bases and at J to 5 bases, leaving 11 bases not matched to a gene. As DNA, the CDR3 is TGTGCCAGCAGATCCGGGACAGGGAGAGTCGACGAGCAGTACTTC. Translating it yields CASRSGTGRVDEQYF.